Listed below are T cell receptor beta chains from one sample, sequenced in a study of blood T cell repertoires in COVID-19. Here immunoSEQ multiplex PCR was the method, and the copy in TCRdb shows in-frame clones only, minus some. This table has under 300,000 clones, around 90% appearing once. Sequenced material: peripheral blood. These TCRs come from a woman in her 70s with active or convalescent COVID-19. Both conserved end residues are part of each CDR3. The D gene is left open where the match is weak. Size is stated for part of the rows, as once, few or many counts, or as a class when the clone is expanded.

j_gene | abundance | v_gene | d_gene | CDR3aa | CDR3nt
TRBJ2-3 | . | TRBV7-9 | TRBD1 | CASSPQTGETDTQYF | TGTGCCAGCAGCCCACAGACAGGGGAGACAGATACGCAGTATTTT
TRBJ1-4 | . | TRBV10-3 | . | CAAGQKPNEKLFF | TGTGCCGCTGGACAGAAGCCTAATGAAAAACTGTTTTTT
TRBJ1-6 | . | TRBV2 | . | CASSEQGGNSPLHF | TGTGCCAGCAGTGAACAGGGAGGGAATTCACCCCTCCACTTT
TRBJ1-2 | . | TRBV10-3 | . | CAISGGPDYGYTF | TGTGCCATCAGTGGGGGCCCTGACTATGGCTACACCTTC
TRBJ1-2 | . | TRBV2 | TRBD1 | CASREGQAGYTF | TGTGCCAGCAGAGAGGGACAGGCCGGCTACACCTTC
TRBJ1-1 | once | TRBV6-4 | TRBD1 | CASSRTGNTEAFF | TGTGCCAGCAGTAGGACAGGGAACACTGAAGCTTTCTTT
TRBJ2-1 | . | TRBV10-3 | TRBD1 | CAISRDSYSDEQFF | TGTGCCATCAGCCGGGACAGCTATAGCGATGAGCAGTTCTTC
TRBJ1-2 | . | TRBV6-5 | TRBD1 | CASSQETGGNYGYTF | TGTGCCAGCAGCCAGGAGACAGGGGGTAACTATGGCTACACCTTC
TRBJ2-1 | . | TRBV6-1 | . | CASSEGLNIFEQFF | TGTGCCAGCAGTGAAGGACTAAATATTTTCGAGCAGTTCTTC
TRBJ1-2 | . | TRBV3-1/TRBV3-2 | . | CASSQVSGFDYGYTF | TGTGCCAGCAGCCAAGTATCGGGGTTTGACTATGGCTACACCTTC
TRBJ1-1 | once | TRBV4-1 | TRBD1 | CASSPGQGVDTEAFF | TGCGCCAGCAGCCCCGGACAGGGAGTTGACACTGAAGCTTTCTTT
TRBJ2-3 | . | TRBV29-1 | TRBD2 | CSVEILAGGITDTQYF | TGCAGCGTTGAAATCCTAGCGGGGGGGATTACAGATACGCAGTATTTT
TRBJ2-3 | few | TRBV6-4 | TRBD1 | CASRAGTGLSDTQYF | TGTGCCAGCAGAGCCGGGACAGGACTTTCAGATACGCAGTATTTT
TRBJ2-2 | . | TRBV10-3 | . | CAAQQGGNAGELFF | TGTGCCGCTCAACAGGGGGGGAACGCCGGGGAGCTGTTTTTT
TRBJ1-1 | . | TRBV14 | TRBD1 | CASSRIKGGTGATEAFF | TGTGCCAGCAGCCGGATTAAGGGGGGGACAGGGGCCACTGAAGCTTTCTTT
TRBJ2-2 | . | TRBV5-1 | TRBD2 | CASSLMAGGDTGELFF | TGCGCCAGCAGCTTGATGGCGGGGGGTGACACCGGGGAGCTGTTTTTT
TRBJ2-7 | . | TRBV27 | . | CASMKGQSLSEQYF | TGTGCCAGCATGAAAGGACAGTCCCTCTCCGAGCAGTACTTC